This T cell receptor beta chain was documented in a study of patients and donors after allogeneic stem cell transplantation. Via MiXCR, TCRdb re-called the RT-PCR reads, giving one row per CDR3 protein. The data contain about 110,000 distinct CDR3 sequences, around 38% of them singletons. This clonotype has only a few counts. The CDR3 is 14 residues long. Germline V CDR1 and CDR2: SGHTA, FQGNSA. The V end was cut by 5 bases, the J end by 4 bases, with 12 bases between. The chain joins TRBV7-2 to TRBJ1-3; maybe TRBD1 (6 bases). The sequenced sample consisted of blood, either unsorted or a sorted T cell fraction (not recorded which). This TCR was sampled from a human donor who was either an allogeneic HSCT recipient or a stem cell or donor lymphocyte infusion donor (not recorded which). It is not recorded whose cells these are; they may come from a transplant donor. This CDR3 reads CASSPGTKGNTIYF. For the CDR3, the DNA is TGTGCCAGCAGCCCCGGGACAAAGGGAAACACCATATATTTT.